The 20 T cell receptor beta chains below all came from one sample that was sequenced in a study of CD8 T cells in Susac syndrome. Reverse transcription of about 0.5 to 1 ug RNA used random hexamers. TCRdb re-analysed the immunoSEQ multiplex PCR reads in MiXCR, keeping a single row per CDR3 protein. In the table there are some 150,000 distinct CDR3 sequences, less than 95% of which are singletons. Material for sequencing was CD4+ T cells from PBMCs. The receptor source for this set is a human donor in good health.

The chain links TRBV27 to TRBJ2-7, with D possibly TRBD1 on 5 matching bases. V was shortened by 6 bases and J by 5 bases, with 14 bases between the two germline ends. The CDR3 has 13 residues. Germline CDR1 MNHEY, CDR2 SMNVEV (reference sequence). The CDR3 DNA sequence: TGTGCCAGCAGGGACCAGGGAAGTCACGAGCAGTACTTC. Translating gives CASRDQGSHEQYF.

This chain links TRBV2 with TRBJ2-2; D gene uncertain. This CDR3 region has 13 residues. Germline V gives CDR1 SNHLY, CDR2 FYNNEI. V gave up 7 bases and J gave up 2 bases, with 8 bases separating them. CDR3 amino acids: CASKLTNTGELFF. Written as DNA, the CDR3 is TGTGCCAGCAAGCTCACTAACACCGGGGAGCTGTTTTTT. Variable domain in full (rest from reference TRBV2 and TRBJ2-2): EPEVTQTPSHQVTQMGQEVILRCVPISNHLYFYWYRQILGQKVEFLVSFYNNEISEKSEIFDDQFSVERPDGSNFTLKIRSTKLEDSAMYFCASKLTNTGELFFGEGSRLTVL.

This clonotype was observed a few times. One end of the junction is discordant with germline, which a read error may explain. The V and J genes are TRBV12-3 or TRBV12-4 and TRBJ2-3; TRBD2 matches at 8 bases. This CDR3 comprises 12 residues. The CDR3: CASSLAGDTQYF. CDR3 DNA: TGTGCCAGCAGTCTAGCGGGAGATACGCAGTATTTT.

This chain uses TRBV19 with TRBJ1-1; D unresolved. There are 15 residues in the CDR3. The germline V and J ends were trimmed by 4 bases and 4 bases, with 16 bases remaining between them. Germline-derived CDR1 and CDR2 are LNHDA and SQIVND (reference sequence). The CDR3 sequence is CASSTDWGSGTEAFF. The CDR3 region has the DNA TGTGCCAGTAGTACGGACTGGGGTTCGGGCACTGAAGCTTTCTTT.

The chain carries TRBV7-8 and TRBJ2-2; no reliable D call. Trimming took off 4 bases at V and 13 bases at J, with 7 bases between the two ends. The CDR3 runs to 10 residues. Per germline, CDR1 SGHVS and CDR2 FQNEAQ. The CDR3 bases are TGTGCCAGCAGCTCGGGTGTGCTGTTTTTT. As protein: CASSSGVLFF.

This clonotype was recorded only once. As DNA, the CDR3 is TGTGCCAGCAGCCAAGATCCCCCCCGCTCTGGAAACACCATATATTTT. Its translation is CASSQDPPRSGNTIYF. This sequence joins TRBV3-1 and TRBJ1-3; D remains unclear. Germline V gene data show CDR1 as LGHDT and CDR2 as YNNKEL (reference sequence). The length of the CDR3 is 16 residues. V lost 0 bases to trimming and J lost 0 bases, with 9 bases between them.

The chain employs TRBV5-4 and TRBJ1-4, with D tentatively TRBD1 (5 bases). Germline V gene lookup returns CDR1 SGHNT and CDR2 YYREEE (reference sequence). This CDR3 has 16 amino acids. V lost 3 bases, J lost 5 bases, and 17 bases lay in between. The CDR3, as DNA: TGTGCCAGCAGCTCCGGGACCGCCCGGGTGAATGAAAAACTGTTTTTT. Protein sequence: CASSSGTARVNEKLFF.

The chain combines TRBV10-3 with TRBJ2-5; 7 bases line up with TRBD1. CDR1 is ENHRY, CDR2 SYGVKD, per germline. The CDR3 spans 14 residues. The J segment lost 5 bases and the V segment lost 6 bases, leaving 9 bases of the junction unmatched. CDR3 coding DNA: TGTGCCATCAGCCCTGGGACAGTTGGGGAGACCCAGTACTTC. It encodes CAISPGTVGETQYF.

This clonotype was observed a single time. The chain joins TRBV6-4 to TRBJ1-1; 7 nucleotides match TRBD1. The V gene's germline CDR1 is MRHNA and CDR2 SNTAGT. This CDR3 region has 16 residues. The V gene end was trimmed by 8 bases and the J gene end by 1 base; junction bases not matched to a gene: 13. CDR3 in amino acids: CASRQGGGGPNTEAFF. The DNA for the CDR3 is TGTGCCAGCCGACAGGGCGGTGGTGGACCGAACACTGAAGCTTTCTTT.

V and J are TRBV3-1 and TRBJ2-3, with TRBD2 matching over 9 bases. Germline V lookup: CDR1 LGHDT, CDR2 YNNKEL (reference sequence). The CDR3 is 16 residues long. V was pared by 3 bases and J by 2 bases, with 6 bases of the junction left unmatched. The chain's CDR3 is CASSQISGRTTDTQYF. CDR3 DNA: TGTGCCAGCAGCCAGATTAGCGGGAGAACCACAGATACGCAGTATTTT.

The table lists this clonotype with a few counts. This chain links TRBV2 with TRBJ2-3, with 10 bases fitting TRBD2. J gave up 2 bases and V 5 bases, and 4 bases lay outside the gene matches. CDR3 length equals 15 residues. CDR1 and CDR2 (germline): SNHLY, FYNNEI. The CDR3 DNA reads as TGTGCCAGCAGTCCCGGACTAGCGGCCACAGATACGCAGTATTTT. It codes for CASSPGLAATDTQYF.

The CDR3 sequence: CASSKVAGWHNEQFF. The CDR3 coding sequence is TGTGCCAGCAGCAAAGTGGCAGGCTGGCACAATGAGCAGTTCTTC. The gene calls are TRBV21-1 and TRBJ2-1. TRBV21-1 is flagged as a pseudogene. This CDR3 contains 15 residues.

The genes are TRBV5-4 and TRBJ2-1; D is unresolved. This CDR3 region has 15 residues. The germline gives CDR1 SGHNT, CDR2 YYREEE (reference sequence). Trimming stripped 4 bases from V and 1 base from J, with 12 bases between. The CDR3 DNA reads as TGTGCCAGCAGCCGTTGGATGGGGTCCTACAATGAGCAGTTCTTC. Protein product: CASSRWMGSYNEQFF.

V is TRBV7-2 and J is TRBJ2-3; 8 bases line up with TRBD1. The junction had 4 bases not matched to a gene; V was cut back by 6 bases and J by 2 bases. This CDR3 is built from 14 residues. Germline assignment: CDR1 SGHTA and CDR2 FQGNSA. The CDR3 DNA sequence: TGTGCCAGCAGTCGGACAGGGTACACAGATACGCAGTATTTT. It translates to CASSRTGYTDTQYF.

The rearrangement uses TRBV12-3 or TRBV12-4 and TRBJ1-3; D remains ambiguous. This CDR3 is built from 15 residues. Trimming cost V 3 bases and J 0 bases, with 9 bases left between them. The chain's CDR3 is CASSLAGVSGNTIYF. In nucleotides, the CDR3 is TGTGCCAGCAGTTTGGCAGGCGTCTCTGGAAACACCATATATTTT.

The chain carries TRBV2 and TRBJ1-4; a possible D gene is TRBD1 (6 bases). This CDR3 is 13 amino acids long. With 7 bases removed from V and 8 bases from J, the gap between germline ends came to 14 bases. Germline-derived CDR1 and CDR2 are SNHLY and FYNNEI. The CDR3: CASMGGRGEKLFF. The CDR3 DNA is TGTGCCAGCATGGGCGGTAGGGGGGAAAAACTGTTTTTT.

In this sample, this clonotype turned up once. V is TRBV12-3 or TRBV12-4 and J is TRBJ2-5, with a possible D match to TRBD2 (6 bases). The CDR3 is 16 amino acids. V was cut by 3 bases and J by 2 bases, with 16 bases left in between. The CDR3 DNA follows: TGTGCCAGCAGTTTGTCTGGGGGAGGTATACAAGAGACCCAGTACTTC. This sequence encodes CASSLSGGGIQETQYF.

This chain connects TRBV19 to TRBJ2-5; a possible D gene is TRBD2 (6 bases). CDR1 and CDR2 (germline): LNHDA, SQIVND (reference sequence). The CDR3 has 13 amino acids. Trimming left V 5 bases short and J 4 bases short, with 11 bases between. The CDR3 region is CASSAGLRETQYF. The CDR3 region has the DNA TGTGCCAGTAGTGCGGGGCTTAGAGAGACCCAGTACTTC.

The rearrangement uses TRBV28 and TRBJ2-2; D gene ambiguous. The length of the CDR3 is 13 residues. Germline CDR1 reads MDHEN; CDR2 reads SYDVKM. Trimming cost V 4 bases and J 6 bases, with 9 bases left between them. In DNA form, the CDR3 reads TGTGCCAGCAGTTCCCCCCGGCCCGGGGAGCTGTTTTTT. Translating gives CASSSPRPGELFF.

The gene calls are TRBV2 and TRBJ1-4, with D possibly matching TRBD1 (5 bases). This CDR3 spans 15 amino acids. Germline V gene lookup returns CDR1 SNHLY and CDR2 FYNNEI. Trimming took off 3 bases at V and 8 bases at J, with 16 bases between the two ends. The CDR3 DNA sequence: TGTGCCAGCAGTGACTGGGGGAGGGAAGCGGAAAAACTGTTTTTT. Translation gives CASSDWGREAEKLFF.